Each of the 15 T cell receptor beta chains below was sequenced from the same sample in a study of shared clonotypes between healthy human individuals. TCRdb's table, derived via immunoSEQ multiplex PCR, lists solely in-frame clones and lacks some. The repertoire holds about 500,000 clones, with 75% to 80% as singletons. Input material: PBMCs. These TCRs come from a woman aged 40 to 55 in good health. Some clones in this sample may be carry-over from other donors' samples.

This clone has just a few counts. This chain uses TRBV18 with TRBJ2-4; D assignment may be TRBD1 or TRBD2 (6 bases each). Germline CDR1 KGHSH, CDR2 LQKENI. V was shortened by 4 bases and J by 5 bases, with 9 bases between the two germline ends. The CDR3 is 13 amino acids. The DNA for the CDR3 is TGTGCCAGCTCACAGGGGGGTCAAAACATTCAGTACTTC. The encoded protein is CASSQGGQNIQYF.

The rearrangement joins TRBV28 to TRBJ1-5, with D unresolved. Germline V gene data show CDR1 as MDHEN and CDR2 as SYDVKM. With 7 bases removed from V and 0 bases from J, the gap between germline ends came to 13 bases. The CDR3 runs to 15 residues. The chain's CDR3 is CASTLGSYSNQPQHF. The CDR3, as DNA: TGTGCCAGCACCCTCGGCAGCTATAGCAATCAGCCCCAGCATTTT.

V usage is TRBV7-2 and J usage is TRBJ2-1; D possibly corresponds to TRBD2 (7 bases). The CDR3 runs to 15 residues. Trimming took 2 bases from V and 4 from J, leaving 12 bases between them. Germline V gene data show CDR1 as SGHTA and CDR2 as FQGNSA. Here the CDR3 reads CASSLSGGQYNEQFF. The CDR3 coding sequence is TGTGCCAGCAGCTTATCGGGAGGACAGTACAATGAGCAGTTCTTC.

The chain has TRBV11-2 and TRBJ1-1; TRBD1 matches at 8 bases. The CDR3 has 14 residues. Germline-derived CDR1 and CDR2 are SGHAT and FQNNGV. Losses at the gene ends were 5 bases for V and 4 bases for J; bases not matched to a gene: 6. CDR3 region: CASSRRGTGTEAFF. Here the CDR3 DNA reads TGTGCCAGCAGCAGAAGAGGGACAGGCACTGAAGCTTTCTTT.

This clone was found a few times. The chain combines TRBV18 with TRBJ1-4, with 7 bases identical to TRBD1. The J segment lost 0 bases and the V segment lost 5 bases, leaving 6 bases of the junction unmatched. Germline CDR1 reads KGHSH; CDR2 reads LQKENI. CDR3 length equals 16 residues. CDR3: CASSSRQGTTNEKLFF. In DNA, the CDR3 is TGTGCCAGCTCATCCCGACAGGGAACAACTAATGAAAAACTGTTTTTT.

J is TRBJ1-3 and V is TRBV28; TRBD1 agrees at 9 bases. The length of the CDR3 is 16 residues. Germline loops: CDR1 MDHEN, CDR2 SYDVKM. V shed 0 bases, J shed 4 bases, and the junction held 4 bases outside the gene matches. CDR3 in amino acids: CASSLWGTGSGNTIYF. The CDR3 DNA is TGTGCCAGCAGTTTATGGGGGACAGGGAGCGGAAACACCATATATTTT. Looking up the rest from reference TRBV28 and TRBJ1-3 gives the full variable domain: DVKVTQSSRYLVKRTGEKVFLECVQDMDHENMFWYRQDPGLGLRLIYFSYDVKMKEKGDIPEGYSVSREKKERFSLILESASTNQTSMYLCASSLWGTGSGNTIYFGEGSWLTVV.

This clone came up once. This chain joins TRBV7-9 and TRBJ2-5, with D tentatively TRBD1 or TRBD2 (6 bases each). V was cut by 6 bases and J by 4 bases, with 12 bases left in between. Per germline, CDR1 SEHNR and CDR2 FQNEAQ (reference sequence). This CDR3 has 13 residues. In nucleotides, the CDR3 is TGTGCCAGCAGGGTCGGGGGCGCAGAGACCCAGTACTTC. Its protein is CASRVGGAETQYF.

This clone was counted ten times or more. The chain carries TRBV25-1 and TRBJ1-4; D might be TRBD1 (5 bases). Germline V CDR1 and CDR2: MGHDK, SYGVNS. V shed 3 bases and J shed 8 bases, with 16 bases lying between them. The CDR3 consists of 15 residues. The CDR3 DNA reads TGTGCCAGCAGTGACCCCGGGGGAGGGAACGAAAAACTGTTTTTT. As protein: CASSDPGGGNEKLFF.

On this clone: At the DNA level, this CDR3 is encoded by other sequences in the same sample as well. The chain recombines TRBV27 with TRBJ2-4; D perhaps matches TRBD1 (5 bases). Trimming pared 6 bases from V and 1 base from J, leaving 10 bases between. Per germline, CDR1 MNHEY and CDR2 SMNVEV (reference sequence). CDR3 size: 14 residues. The DNA of the CDR3 is TGTGCCAGCAGACAGGTATTGGCCAAAAACATTCAGTACTTC. Translated, it gives CASRQVLAKNIQYF.

The genes are TRBV5-1 and TRBJ2-7; tentatively, D is TRBD1 (5 bases). The CDR3 is made up of 13 amino acids. CDR1 and CDR2 from the germline V gene are SGHRS and YFSETQ. V was cut by 7 bases and J by 0 bases, with 11 bases left in between. The CDR3 coding sequence is TGCGCCAGCGGAGTCGACAGCTCCTACGAGCAGTACTTC. Its translation is CASGVDSSYEQYF.

As regards this clone: A far larger clone is just one base off, so this is likely a read error. J is TRBJ1-5 and V is TRBV27; no reliable D call. In germline, CDR1 is MNHEY, CDR2 SMNVEV (reference sequence). Trimming cost V 6 bases and J 4 bases, with 10 bases left between them. This CDR3 comprises 13 residues. The CDR3 region has the DNA TGTGCCAGCAGCGTGCGTCGGAATCAGCCCCAGCATTTT. Translated: CASSVRRNQPQHF.

Remarks on this clone: This likely came from a read error, as a far larger clone is one base away. This chain joins TRBV9 and TRBJ1-2; TRBD1 might be the D (6 bases). The germline CDR1 and CDR2 sequences are SGDLS and YYNGEE. The CDR3 consists of 14 residues. V dropped 4 bases and J dropped 10 bases, with 20 bases sitting between them. The CDR3 sequence: CASSPSGPGVDYTF. CDR3 coding DNA: TGTGCCAGCAGCCCATCTGGGCCAGGGGTTGACTACACCTTC.

The rearrangement links TRBV19 to TRBJ1-1; D possibly corresponds to TRBD1 (5 bases). The CDR3 has 14 residues. The V end was cut by 6 bases, the J end by 3 bases, with 14 bases between. The germline CDR1 and CDR2 sequences are LNHDA and SQIVND (reference sequence). The CDR3 here is CASSEGKGDTEAFF. The CDR3 DNA reads as TGTGCCAGTAGCGAGGGGAAGGGTGACACTGAAGCTTTCTTT.

The gene calls are TRBV2 and TRBJ2-5; D is tentatively TRBD1 or TRBD2 (6 bases each). CDR1 and CDR2 from the germline V gene are SNHLY and FYNNEI. V lost 1 base and J lost 5, with 14 bases in between. The CDR3 has 15 residues. CDR3 loop: CASSEGGDIGETQYF. The CDR3 DNA reads as TGTGCCAGCAGTGAAGGGGGGGACATTGGCGAGACCCAGTACTTC.

The rearrangement uses TRBV10-2 and TRBJ2-1; 9 bases map to TRBD2. Germline V gene sequence: CDR1 WSHSY, CDR2 SAAADI. The CDR3 contains 17 residues. J gave up 0 bases and V 7 bases, and 10 bases lay outside the gene matches. The CDR3 loop is CASMVIAGELSYNEQFF. The CDR3 bases are TGCGCCAGCATGGTGATAGCGGGAGAACTCTCCTACAATGAGCAGTTCTTC.